The T cell receptor (beta chain) under discussion was sequenced for a study of T cell repertoires in cytomegalovirus infection. TCRdb reprocessed the reads with MiXCR, giving one entry per CDR3 protein. Of approximately 630,000 distinct CDR3 sequences listed, approximately 24% are singletons. CDR3 size: 18 residues. V lost 2 bases to trimming and J lost 2 bases; unmatched junction nucleotides: 6. CDR1 is ENHRY and CDR2 is SYGVKD in the germline V gene. This clonotype turned up a few times. The specimen was CD8+ T cells from PBMCs. This clonotype was obtained from a human donor in good health (CMV status not recorded). Some clones in this sample may be carry-over from other donors' samples. The chain joins TRBV10-3 to TRBJ2-1; 13 positions match TRBD2. CDR3 loop: CAISERGLAGITYNEQFF. The CDR3 DNA is TGTGCCATCAGTGAGCGGGGACTAGCGGGGATAACCTACAATGAGCAGTTCTTC.